These T cell receptor beta chains were read from a single sample in a study of T cells in Graves' hyperthyroidism and ophthalmopathy. TCRdb reanalysed the multiplex PCR reads using MiXCR and keeps one entry per CDR3 protein. Among 360,000 or so distinct CDR3 sequences listed, 15% to 20% were seen once. Sequenced material: blood. These receptors came from a woman in her 40s with Graves' ophthalmopathy. Both conserved end residues are part of each CDR3. Fields, in order: D gene, J gene, V gene, clone size, CDR3 protein, CDR3 DNA. A D gene is named only where the DNA matches it firmly. Size values are once, few and many counts, or a class for expanded clones, and some rows have none.

-	TRBJ1-2	TRBV6-2/TRBV6-3	many	CASTLYGTPGGYTF	TGTGCCAGCACCCTTTACGGCACCCCAGGCGGCTACACCTTC
-	TRBJ1-1	TRBV6-2/TRBV6-3	many	CASSYYTGPSTEAFF	TGTGCCAGCAGTTACTATACCGGACCCTCCACTGAAGCTTTCTTT
TRBD1	TRBJ1-1	TRBV6-5	many	CASNPGQGSSEAFF	TGTGCCAGCAACCCGGGACAGGGTTCGTCTGAAGCTTTCTTT
-	TRBJ1-2	TRBV6-5	few	CASIFGDVQGLAYGYTF	TGTGCCAGCATTTTCGGTGACGTACAGGGCCTCGCGTATGGCTACACCTTC
-	TRBJ2-7	TRBV27	many	CASTLDPGGGYYEQYF	TGTGCCAGCACCTTGGACCCCGGCGGAGGATACTACGAGCAGTACTTC
-	TRBJ1-3	TRBV28	many	CATTEGRMSSGNTIYF	TGTGCCACCACCGAGGGACGTATGTCGTCTGGAAACACCATATATTTT
TRBD2	TRBJ2-1	TRBV6-2/TRBV6-3	-	CASKGTSGDSSYNEQFF	TGTGCCAGCAAAGGGACTAGCGGGGACAGCTCCTACAATGAGCAGTTCTTC
TRBD1	TRBJ1-5	TRBV2	many	CASSGDRGTQPQHF	TGTGCCAGCAGTGGGGACAGGGGGACTCAGCCCCAGCATTTT
-	TRBJ1-2	TRBV29-1	many	CSVAGGYGYTF	TGCAGCGTAGCGGGAGGCTATGGCTACACCTTC
-	TRBJ1-6	TRBV12-3/TRBV12-4	few	CASSLGWDSPLHF	TGTGCCAGCAGTTTGGGCTGGGACTCACCCCTCCACTTT
-	TRBJ2-7	TRBV6-1	many	CASSVDSFYEQYF	TGTGCCAGCAGTGTTGACAGTTTCTACGAGCAGTACTTC
TRBD2	TRBJ2-7	TRBV12-3/TRBV12-4	-	CASSPTTSGRAHEQYF	TGTGCCAGCAGTCCCACCACTAGCGGGAGGGCCCACGAGCAGTACTTC
TRBD1	TRBJ1-5	TRBV2	many	CASTNDRASNQPQHF	TGTGCCAGCACCAACGACAGGGCTAGCAATCAGCCCCAGCATTTT
TRBD1	TRBJ2-7	TRBV29-1	many	CSVTDRDYEQYF	TGCAGCGTGACTGACAGGGACTACGAGCAGTACTTC
TRBD1	TRBJ1-2	TRBV7-2	few	CASSLSGTDHYGYTF	TGTGCCAGCAGCTTGTCGGGGACAGATCACTATGGCTACACCTTC
-	TRBJ1-2	TRBV7-9	many	CASSSQLGNYGYTF	TGTGCCAGCAGCTCTCAACTTGGTAACTATGGCTACACCTTC
-	TRBJ2-5	TRBV15	-	CATSGWSPQETQYF	TGTGCCACCAGCGGATGGAGCCCCCAAGAGACCCAGTACTTC
-	TRBJ2-7	TRBV6-2/TRBV6-3	-	CASSLIGFYEQYF	TGTGCCAGCAGTCTCATCGGGTTCTACGAGCAGTACTTC
-	TRBJ2-5	TRBV24-1	few	CATGWGSTETQYF	TGTGCCACCGGGTGGGGAAGTACAGAGACCCAGTACTTC
-	TRBJ2-2	TRBV6-5	-	CASSYGTLNTGELFF	TGTGCCAGCAGTTATGGGACACTAAACACCGGGGAGCTGTTTTTT
-	TRBJ2-5	TRBV13	many	CASSPHQNRGQETQYF	TGTGCCAGCAGCCCGCACCAGAATCGGGGCCAAGAGACCCAGTACTTC
-	TRBJ2-7	TRBV6-5	many	CASSYSAGGEQYF	TGTGCCAGCAGTTACTCGGCAGGTGGCGAGCAGTACTTC
TRBD1	TRBJ2-5	TRBV6-1	many	CAKKRGRETQYF	TGTGCCAAAAAGAGGGGGCGGGAGACCCAGTACTTC
-	TRBJ1-1	TRBV6-1	many	CASSEMFGAGEGPEAFF	TGTGCCAGCAGTGAAATGTTCGGTGCAGGTGAGGGTCCTGAAGCTTTCTTT
-	TRBJ2-7	TRBV27	many	CASSGYSGGRNSYEQYF	TGTGCCAGCAGCGGATATTCAGGCGGCAGAAATTCCTACGAGCAGTACTTC
-	TRBJ1-1	TRBV6-2/TRBV6-3	many	CASSNSGLGEAFF	TGTGCCAGCAGCAACAGCGGTTTGGGGGAAGCTTTCTTT
-	TRBJ2-5	TRBV7-3	many	CASSPTISGTQYF	TGTGCCAGCAGCCCCACGATTAGCGGGACCCAGTACTTC
TRBD2	TRBJ2-4	TRBV28	many	CASRSLAGEGAKNIQYF	TGTGCCAGCAGGTCGCTAGCGGGAGAGGGGGCCAAAAACATTCAGTACTTC
-	TRBJ2-4	TRBV20-1	-	CSARSSAGNIQYF	TGCAGTGCTAGGTCTAGCGCCGGGAACATTCAGTACTTC
-	TRBJ2-2	TRBV19	many	CASSTQSGELFF	TGTGCCAGTAGTACCCAATCCGGGGAGCTGTTTTTT
-	TRBJ1-2	TRBV30	many	CAWGGDGLSGYTF	TGTGCCTGGGGGGGGGACGGTCTCTCCGGCTACACCTTC
-	TRBJ1-5	TRBV2	-	CASSDTQGNQPQHF	TGTGCCAGCAGTGATACGCAGGGCAATCAGCCCCAGCATTTT
TRBD2	TRBJ2-2	TRBV7-2	many	CASSLTSGVNTGELFF	TGTGCCAGCAGCCTGACTAGCGGCGTCAACACCGGGGAGCTGTTTTTT
TRBD2	TRBJ2-7	TRBV6-1	many	CASRRELAGGTYEQYF	TGTGCCAGCAGACGCGAACTAGCGGGAGGGACCTACGAGCAGTACTTC
-	TRBJ1-1	TRBV12-3/TRBV12-4	many	CASTAFGEMAEAFF	TGTGCCAGCACCGCCTTTGGGGAAATGGCTGAAGCTTTCTTT
TRBD1	TRBJ2-5	TRBV28	many	CASSTQGARRETQYF	TGTGCCAGCAGTACACAGGGGGCGCGGCGGGAGACCCAGTACTTC
-	TRBJ1-1	TRBV11-2	many	CASSHTRGEAFF	TGTGCCAGCAGCCATACCCGGGGTGAAGCTTTCTTT
-	TRBJ1-2	TRBV25-1	many	CASSGTGVGVGYTF	TGTGCCAGCAGTGGTACGGGGGTGGGGGTTGGCTACACCTTC
TRBD1	TRBJ1-2	TRBV24-1	-	CATEGTGGFGYTF	TGTGCCACCGAGGGGACAGGGGGCTTTGGCTACACCTTC
TRBD1	TRBJ1-5	TRBV4-3	many	CASSQTTGVSNQPQHF	TGCGCCAGCAGCCAGACGACAGGGGTTAGCAATCAGCCCCAGCATTTT
TRBD1	TRBJ1-1	TRBV20-1	few	CSARAGQLNTEAFF	TGCAGTGCTAGGGCGGGACAGCTGAACACTGAAGCTTTCTTT
TRBD1	TRBJ1-5	TRBV7-8	many	CASSWDRENQPQHF	TGTGCCAGCAGCTGGGACAGGGAGAATCAGCCCCAGCATTTT
-	TRBJ2-6	TRBV7-9	few	CASSHRTAGANVLTF	TGTGCCAGCAGCCATCGGACAGCCGGGGCCAACGTCCTGACTTTC
-	TRBJ1-5	TRBV12-3/TRBV12-4	few	CASSLGLINSNQPQHF	TGTGCCAGCAGTTTAGGGCTGATAAATAGCAATCAGCCCCAGCATTTT
-	TRBJ1-1	TRBV15	many	CATSRDLLRNTEAFF	TGTGCCACCAGCAGAGACCTACTCAGGAACACTGAAGCTTTCTTT
-	TRBJ1-5	TRBV12-3/TRBV12-4	many	CASTGTEGNQPQHF	TGTGCCAGCACCGGGACGGAGGGCAATCAGCCCCAGCATTTT
-	TRBJ2-2	TRBV29-1	many	CSVRLRDTGELFF	TGCAGCGTTCGACTCAGGGACACCGGGGAGCTGTTTTTT
-	TRBJ2-7	TRBV27	many	CASSQHSYEQYF	TGTGCCAGCAGTCAACACTCCTACGAGCAGTACTTC
-	TRBJ2-7	TRBV6-5	-	CASSYTQGRQQYF	TGTGCCAGCAGTTACACACAGGGCCGTCAGCAGTACTTC
-	TRBJ1-5	TRBV10-1	many	CASSGDMGQPQHF	TGCGCCAGCAGTGGGGACATGGGTCAGCCCCAGCATTTT
TRBD2	TRBJ2-1	TRBV6-4	-	CASRGLAGGHEQFF	TGTGCCAGCCGTGGACTAGCGGGAGGCCATGAGCAGTTCTTC